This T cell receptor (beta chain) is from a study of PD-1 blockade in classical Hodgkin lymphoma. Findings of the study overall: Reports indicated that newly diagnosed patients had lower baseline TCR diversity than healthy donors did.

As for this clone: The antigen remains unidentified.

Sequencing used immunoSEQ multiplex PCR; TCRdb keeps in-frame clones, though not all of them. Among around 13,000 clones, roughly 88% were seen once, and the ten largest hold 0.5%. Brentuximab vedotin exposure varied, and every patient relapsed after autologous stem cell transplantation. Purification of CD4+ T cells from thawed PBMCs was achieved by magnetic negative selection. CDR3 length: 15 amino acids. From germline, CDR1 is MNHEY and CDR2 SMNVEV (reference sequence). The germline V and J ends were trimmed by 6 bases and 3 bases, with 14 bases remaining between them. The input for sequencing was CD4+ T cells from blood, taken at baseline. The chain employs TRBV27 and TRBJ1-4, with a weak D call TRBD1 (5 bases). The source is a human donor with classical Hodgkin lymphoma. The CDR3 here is CASRGREGSNEKLFF. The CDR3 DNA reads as TGTGCCAGCAGGGGGAGGGAGGGGTCTAATGAAAAACTGTTTTTT.